The rows below give T cell receptor beta chains drawn from one sample of a study of blood T cells in healthy people across ages. TCRdb reprocessed the 5' RACE reads via MiXCR and lists one record per CDR3 protein. The table lists 790,000 or so distinct CDR3 sequences, 56% of them singletons. The sample comprised blood. These receptors originate from a man between 40 and 49 years old in good health. Each CDR3 is given without its conserved first and last residue. Expanded clones get a size class; other rows say once, few or many, or leave the size out.

j_call: TRBJ2-7; clone_size: few; v_call: TRBV28; cdr3_aa: ASSLVLRFQRSSYEQY
j_call: TRBJ2-1; clone_size: NA; v_call: TRBV7-3; cdr3_aa: ASSSLQYGQGKDDEQF
j_call: TRBJ2-7; clone_size: few; v_call: TRBV29-1; cdr3_aa: SVLQSSYEQY
j_call: TRBJ2-5; clone_size: many; v_call: TRBV12-3/TRBV12-4; cdr3_aa: ASSAAPETQY
j_call: TRBJ2-5; clone_size: few; v_call: TRBV10-3; cdr3_aa: AISEGGRPETQY
j_call: TRBJ2-3; clone_size: NA; v_call: TRBV7-3; cdr3_aa: ASSLSALTDTQY
j_call: TRBJ2-7; clone_size: few; v_call: TRBV6-6; cdr3_aa: ASTLGITYEQY
j_call: TRBJ2-6; clone_size: many; v_call: TRBV6-6; cdr3_aa: ASSKDFSGANVLT
j_call: NA; clone_size: NA; v_call: TRBV27; cdr3_aa: ASSFQGTQETQY
j_call: TRBJ1-2; clone_size: NA; v_call: TRBV6-6; cdr3_aa: ASGEGTTGGYT
j_call: TRBJ1-1; clone_size: NA; v_call: TRBV2; cdr3_aa: ASSGTGEDTEAF
j_call: TRBJ2-1; clone_size: NA; v_call: TRBV2; cdr3_aa: ASIYRGGSSYNEQF
j_call: TRBJ2-5; clone_size: NA; v_call: TRBV20-1; cdr3_aa: SARDYRGDGETQY
j_call: TRBJ2-6; clone_size: NA; v_call: TRBV29-1; cdr3_aa: SVEDWFGGEITSGANVLT
j_call: TRBJ2-3; clone_size: NA; v_call: TRBV7-6; cdr3_aa: ASSLTVRGSGTDTQY
j_call: TRBJ1-1; clone_size: NA; v_call: TRBV7-9; cdr3_aa: ASSPPEKCEAF
j_call: TRBJ1-2; clone_size: NA; v_call: TRBV14; cdr3_aa: ASSQQINTPYGYT
j_call: TRBJ1-1; clone_size: NA; v_call: TRBV6-5; cdr3_aa: ASSYDTGRGGDTEAF
j_call: TRBJ2-1; clone_size: NA; v_call: TRBV7-9; cdr3_aa: ASSSPGDILRGGFHNEQF
j_call: NA; clone_size: NA; v_call: TRBV10-2; cdr3_aa: ASSANGRGRSEQY
j_call: TRBJ1-6; clone_size: NA; v_call: TRBV20-1; cdr3_aa: SVRHRDGNSPLH
j_call: TRBJ1-5; clone_size: NA; v_call: TRBV20-1; cdr3_aa: SASRGRGGGNQPQH
j_call: TRBJ2-7; clone_size: NA; v_call: TRBV9; cdr3_aa: ASSGNGEQY
j_call: TRBJ1-1; clone_size: NA; v_call: TRBV6-5; cdr3_aa: ASSRHAGKAF
j_call: TRBJ1-2; clone_size: few; v_call: TRBV4-3; cdr3_aa: ASSQDGGAHYGYT
j_call: TRBJ1-1; clone_size: NA; v_call: TRBV19; cdr3_aa: ASTPGQIPITEAF
j_call: TRBJ1-4; clone_size: NA; v_call: TRBV14; cdr3_aa: ASSQDFYGFSDSGNEKLF
j_call: TRBJ2-3; clone_size: NA; v_call: TRBV12-3/TRBV12-4; cdr3_aa: ASSSHLGLAGDVKTDTQY
j_call: TRBJ2-1; clone_size: NA; v_call: TRBV6-2/TRBV6-3; cdr3_aa: ASSHDPLADNYNEQF
j_call: TRBJ2-7; clone_size: few; v_call: TRBV29-1; cdr3_aa: SVEGRVQDEQY
j_call: TRBJ2-5; clone_size: NA; v_call: TRBV9; cdr3_aa: ASSVGTFQETQY
j_call: TRBJ2-5; clone_size: many; v_call: TRBV11-3; cdr3_aa: ASSYGLGGRETQY
j_call: TRBJ2-7; clone_size: NA; v_call: TRBV2; cdr3_aa: ASSQGTRFSSYEQY
j_call: TRBJ2-1; clone_size: NA; v_call: TRBV6-4; cdr3_aa: ASSDRSGNEQF
j_call: NA; clone_size: few; v_call: TRBV7-2; cdr3_aa: ASSLDRDLQETQY
j_call: TRBJ2-1; clone_size: NA; v_call: TRBV29-1; cdr3_aa: SVSSQGYGHNEQF
j_call: TRBJ2-1; clone_size: NA; v_call: TRBV3-1; cdr3_aa: ASSQGPGTGDNEQF
j_call: TRBJ2-5; clone_size: NA; v_call: TRBV4-2; cdr3_aa: ASSQDRVPGAQY
j_call: TRBJ1-5; clone_size: NA; v_call: TRBV5-6; cdr3_aa: ASSPREGATNQPQH
j_call: TRBJ2-5; clone_size: NA; v_call: TRBV9; cdr3_aa: ASSLPRSEQY
j_call: TRBJ2-2; clone_size: NA; v_call: TRBV6-5; cdr3_aa: ASSYSYGNTGELF
j_call: TRBJ2-7; clone_size: many; v_call: TRBV12-3/TRBV12-4; cdr3_aa: ATGIQGPYEQY
j_call: TRBJ2-5; clone_size: few; v_call: TRBV6-6; cdr3_aa: ASSYSQRETQY
j_call: TRBJ1-2; clone_size: NA; v_call: TRBV13; cdr3_aa: ASSPRTGKHYGYT
j_call: TRBJ2-1; clone_size: NA; v_call: TRBV5-1; cdr3_aa: ASSREGQGHNEQF
j_call: TRBJ2-1; clone_size: NA; v_call: TRBV20-1; cdr3_aa: SASPGGPFGDQETQF
j_call: TRBJ2-3; clone_size: NA; v_call: TRBV25-1; cdr3_aa: ASSEKAGVTDTQY
j_call: TRBJ1-1; clone_size: NA; v_call: TRBV20-1; cdr3_aa: SASAPVDTEAF
j_call: TRBJ1-2; clone_size: NA; v_call: TRBV18; cdr3_aa: ASSSSLTGEGYT
j_call: TRBJ2-1; clone_size: NA; v_call: TRBV4-3; cdr3_aa: ASSQGTSRYNEQF
j_call: TRBJ1-6; clone_size: NA; v_call: TRBV20-1; cdr3_aa: SARDWVSDGSPLH
j_call: TRBJ2-1; clone_size: NA; v_call: TRBV28; cdr3_aa: ASSLPGTGGFTSYNEQF
j_call: TRBJ2-1; clone_size: NA; v_call: TRBV6-2/TRBV6-3; cdr3_aa: ASIPSSGWQGGQF
j_call: TRBJ2-5; clone_size: NA; v_call: TRBV5-1; cdr3_aa: ASSLVPGRIDEQY
j_call: TRBJ1-1; clone_size: NA; v_call: TRBV4-3; cdr3_aa: ASSQGTLGTEAF